This T cell receptor (beta chain) came from a study of cytomegalovirus exposure and HLA in healthy donors. For the study at large: Some 85 million unique TCRs, all from HLA-typed donors, were included in an early release of the data. Regarding the study as a whole: Productive rates of about 87% or about 30% were seen for most TCR beta V segments in an earlier analysis. A later examination showed that TCR association rates differed by HLA locus, with DRB1 most and HLA-C fewest. With later analysis, a missense DCLRE1C variant became linked to TCR beta V- and J-gene trimming.

It was with 60 Vbeta and 13 Jbeta primers that the PCR ran. TCRdb's copy holds only in-frame clones and misses some; the assay was immunoSEQ multiplex PCR. The repertoire has 100,000 to 150,000 clones, approximately 80% of them found once; the top ten carry 3.5% to 5%. As concerns this clone: Its antigen is still unknown.

The CDR3 contains 14 residues. Germline V gene lookup returns CDR1 SGHRS and CDR2 YFSETQ. V lost 0 bases, J lost 6 bases, and 9 bases lay in between. The sample consisted of PBMCs. The clonotype comes from a male donor in good health and CMV-seropositive. The V call is TRBV5-1, the J call TRBJ2-2; D might be TRBD2 (6 bases). CDR3 sequence reads: CASSLAGGAGELFF. In nucleotides, the CDR3 is TGCGCCAGCAGCTTGGCCGGAGGGGCCGGGGAGCTGTTTTTT.